This T cell receptor beta chain was identified during a study of CD8 T cells in ankylosing spondylitis (dated by TCRdb to 2016 to 2017). Broadly, across the study: To find TCR variants linked to disease, the study profiled T cell receptor beta repertoires in ankylosing spondylitis patients and healthy donors. The full study cohort comprised about 23 ankylosing spondylitis patients and 85 to 120 healthy donors. Peripheral blood samples were taken, and synovial fluid was additionally collected from ankylosing spondylitis patients. The investigation overall reported the following: A TCR beta motif made up of seven or eight highly homologous amino acid variants appeared to be characteristic of blood from ankylosing spondylitis patients. Significant enrichment of the disease-linked clones was reported in matched synovial fluid samples from ankylosing spondylitis patients. In peripheral blood, the disease-linked clones were found at relatively low frequencies and had a CD8+ phenotype. Some motif variants were previously reported in synovial fluid and blood of reactive arthritis patients, suggesting common disease-initiation mechanisms.

Synovial fluid samples were matched to blood samples from the same ankylosing spondylitis patients. The sequencer was an Illumina HiSeq 2500. Quantitative 5'-RACE with molecular barcodes was the method used to prepare the TCR beta libraries. Per the original workflow: Disease-linked TCR variants were identified with a new computational method built on a probabilistic model of VDJ rearrangement. The public reads were run again by TCRdb, first through fastp at Q25 and then through MiXCR, and only productive beta chains were kept. Duplicate CDR3 protein sequences are folded into a single record with the most common DNA and genes. The V and J calls and clone size are TCRdb's, not the authors'. Present in this sample are tens of thousands of distinct CDR3 sequences, 6.2% of which were seen just once. Just under 5% of the sample is taken by the ten largest. CDR1 is given as MDHEN and CDR2 as SYDVKM, both from the germline V gene. The CDR3 covers 14 residues, taking in both the cysteine and the phenylalanine. Only CDR3 DNA remains: 42 bases, in frame from the first base. Trimming at the junction amounts to 5 bases on V and 3 bases on J, and the germline ends lie 13 bases apart.

In its sample, this clonotype was seen many times. Its antigen remains unidentified. No base quality information exists; no much larger clone differs at one position. This chain joins TRBV28 to TRBJ1-1; the D gene lacks a confident call. This clonotype originated in a male donor with ankylosing spondylitis. The sequencing input was synovial fluid, either unsorted or a sorted T cell fraction (not recorded which). The DNA sequence is TGTGCCAGCAGTCCCAACCTACGTCACACTGAAGCTTTCTTT. The translation is CASSPNLRHTEAFF. Reference TRBV28 and TRBJ1-1 proteins supply the regions before and after the CDR3; the full variable domain is: DVKVTQSSRYLVKRTGEKVFLECVQDMDHENMFWYRQDPGLGLRLIYFSYDVKMKEKGDIPEGYSVSREKKERFSLILESASTNQTSMYLCASSPNLRHTEAFFGQGTRLTVV.